This paragraph reports one T cell receptor (beta chain). Its specificity is unknown. The data belong to a study of cytomegalovirus exposure and HLA in healthy donors. Study-wide points: Within the 120 or so validation repertoires, first-cohort TCR clusters tended to co-occur, according to a later analysis.

Using immunoSEQ multiplex PCR, the repertoire was profiled, and TCRdb retains in-frame clones only, with some absent. Seen here are roughly 68,000 clones, roughly 91% observed once, and the top ten hold 1.5% to 2%. Sequencing was carried out using PBMCs. This receptor was taken from a woman aged 18-29 years in good health and CMV-seronegative.

CDR3 amino acids: CASKPGLDNEQFF. The CDR3 coding sequence is TGTGCCAGTAAACCGGGACTTGACAATGAGCAGTTCTTC. This chain connects TRBV19 to TRBJ2-1, with a tentative D call TRBD2 (6 bases). The CDR3 extends over 13 amino acids. The V gene's germline CDR1 is LNHDA and CDR2 SQIVND (reference sequence). V lost 7 bases, J lost 5 bases, and 12 bases lay in between.